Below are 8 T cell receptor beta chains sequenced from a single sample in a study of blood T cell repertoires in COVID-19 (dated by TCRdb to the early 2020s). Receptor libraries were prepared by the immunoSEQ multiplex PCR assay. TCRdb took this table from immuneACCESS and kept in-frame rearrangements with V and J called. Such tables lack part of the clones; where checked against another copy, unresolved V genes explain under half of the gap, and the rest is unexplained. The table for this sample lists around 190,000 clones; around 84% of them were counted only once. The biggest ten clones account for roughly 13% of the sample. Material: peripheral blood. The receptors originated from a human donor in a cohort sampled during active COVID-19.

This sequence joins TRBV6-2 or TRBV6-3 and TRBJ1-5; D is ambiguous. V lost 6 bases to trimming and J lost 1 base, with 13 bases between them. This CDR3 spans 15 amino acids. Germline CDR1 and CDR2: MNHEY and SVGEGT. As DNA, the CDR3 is TGTGCCAGCAGCCGAGCCGCAGGAAGCAATCAGCCCCAGCATTTT. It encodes CASSRAAGSNQPQHF.

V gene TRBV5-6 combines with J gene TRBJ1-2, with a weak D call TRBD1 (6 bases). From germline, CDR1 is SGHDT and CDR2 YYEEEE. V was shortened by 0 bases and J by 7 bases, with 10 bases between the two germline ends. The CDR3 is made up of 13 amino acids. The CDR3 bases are TGTGCCAGCAGCTTGGCGGGGGGCGGTGGCTACACCTTC. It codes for CASSLAGGGGYTF.

The CDR3 sequence: CASSRGQITTNEKLFF. The CDR3, as DNA: TGTGCCAGCAGCCGGGGACAGATAACAACTAATGAAAAACTGTTTTTT. This chain connects TRBV7-9 to TRBJ1-4; 7 nucleotides align to TRBD1. CDR3 length: 16 amino acids. Germline lookup yields CDR1 SEHNR and CDR2 FQNEAQ (reference sequence). Germline trimming cut 5 bases from V and 0 bases from J; bases unmatched to any gene: 6.

CDR3 bases: TGTGCCAGCAGCCACGGCGGGGTCGAGCAGTACTTC. Its protein is CASSHGGVEQYF. V usage is TRBV12-3 or TRBV12-4 and J usage is TRBJ2-7; the D gene is possibly TRBD2 (6 bases). The length of the CDR3 is 12 residues. Trimming left V 6 bases short and J 6 bases short, with 12 bases between.

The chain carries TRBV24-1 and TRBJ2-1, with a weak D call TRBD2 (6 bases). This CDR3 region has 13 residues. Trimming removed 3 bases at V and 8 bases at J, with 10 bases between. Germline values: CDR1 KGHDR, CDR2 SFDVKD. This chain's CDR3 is CATSDGGLDEQFF. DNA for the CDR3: TGTGCCACCAGTGATGGGGGGTTGGATGAGCAGTTCTTC.

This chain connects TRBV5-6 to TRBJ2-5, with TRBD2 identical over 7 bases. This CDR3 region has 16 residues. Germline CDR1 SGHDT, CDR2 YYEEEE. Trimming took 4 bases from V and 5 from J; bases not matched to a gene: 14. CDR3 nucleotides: TGTGCCAGCAGCACCGCGGGACTAAGTAACAAGGAGACCCAGTACTTC. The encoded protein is CASSTAGLSNKETQYF.

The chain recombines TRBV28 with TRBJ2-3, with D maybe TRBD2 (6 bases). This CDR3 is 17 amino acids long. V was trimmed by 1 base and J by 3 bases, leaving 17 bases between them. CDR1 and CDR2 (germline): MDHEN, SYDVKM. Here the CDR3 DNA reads TGTGCCAGCAGTTTATCGAAACGGGTCGGAGGGACAGATACGCAGTATTTT. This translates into CASSLSKRVGGTDTQYF.

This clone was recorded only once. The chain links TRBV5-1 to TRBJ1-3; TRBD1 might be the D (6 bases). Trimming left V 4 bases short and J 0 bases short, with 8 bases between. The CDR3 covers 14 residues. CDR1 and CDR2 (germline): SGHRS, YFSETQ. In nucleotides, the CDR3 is TGCGCCAGCAGCGCGGACAGCTCTGGAAACACCATATATTTT. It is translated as CASSADSSGNTIYF. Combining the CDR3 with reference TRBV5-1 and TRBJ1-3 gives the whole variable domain KAGVTQTPRYLIKTRGQQVTLSCSPISGHRSVSWYQQTPGQGLQFLFEYFSETQRNKGNFPGRFSGRQFSNSRSEMNVSTLELGDSALYLCASSADSSGNTIYFGEGSWLTVV.